This T cell receptor (beta chain) was sequenced during a study of blood T cell repertoires in COVID-19. The overall study: Researchers got acute and convalescent COVID-19 samples from the United States, Italy and Spain. The cDNA or gDNA used as material had been derived from T cells, B-cell-depleted T cells, or PBMCs.

Clones were sequenced by immunoSEQ multiplex PCR, and TCRdb holds only the in-frame ones, with some missing. The repertoire holds 180,000 or so clones, more than 75% seen once, with about 8.4% in the top ten. Per germline, CDR1 SGHTA and CDR2 FQGNSA. The CDR3 loop spans 14 amino acids. V was shortened by 2 bases and J by 3 bases, with 11 bases between the two germline ends. This clonotype was sampled from a woman in her 70s with acute or convalescent COVID-19. The chain joins TRBV7-2 to TRBJ2-7, with D possibly matching TRBD2 (5 bases). Sequencing was carried out using peripheral blood. In DNA, the CDR3 is TGTGCCAGCAGCTTATTAGGACTGAACTACGAGCAGTACTTC. Amino acid sequence: CASSLLGLNYEQYF.